Below are 13 T cell receptor beta chains sequenced from a single sample in a study of cytomegalovirus exposure and HLA in healthy donors. PCR primers comprised 60 Vbeta and 13 Jbeta primers. Only in-frame clones appear in the TCRdb table, and some are missing; sequencing was by immunoSEQ multiplex PCR. The sample has about 76,000 clones; about 75% are singletons. The sequencing sample was made of PBMCs. Receptors were obtained from a man between 60 and 75 years old in good health and CMV-seropositive.

V gene TRBV5-6 combines with J gene TRBJ1-2; no clear D. The CDR3 runs to 17 residues. Germline CDR1 SGHDT, CDR2 YYEEEE. V lost 3 bases and J lost 1, with 19 bases in between. CDR3 sequence: CASSWSETQTFNYGYTF. Here the CDR3 DNA reads TGTGCCAGCAGCTGGAGCGAAACCCAAACTTTTAACTATGGCTACACCTTC.

The chain is built from TRBV5-5 and TRBJ1-1; D gene unclear. Germline V lookup: CDR1 SGHKS, CDR2 YYEKEE (reference sequence). V was clipped by 5 bases and J by 0 bases, with 8 bases between them. The CDR3 has 13 residues. This chain's CDR3 is CASRPYMNTEAFF. CDR3 DNA sequence: TGTGCCAGCAGGCCCTATATGAACACTGAAGCTTTCTTT.

V and J are TRBV4-2 and TRBJ1-4; D not resolved. CDR1 and CDR2 from the germline V gene are LGHNA and YNFKEQ. V dropped 3 bases and J dropped 5 bases, with 7 bases sitting between them. The CDR3 spans 13 residues. The CDR3 coding sequence is TGTGCCAGCAGCCATGTCGGGAATGAAAAACTGTTTTTT. Translation: CASSHVGNEKLFF.

This sequence joins TRBV20-1 and TRBJ2-1; no definite D call. V was clipped by 3 bases and J by 9 bases, with 6 bases between them. The CDR3 has 10 amino acids. Germline CDR1 is DFQATT and CDR2 is SNEGSKA (reference sequence). CDR3 protein: CSASRGEQFF. The CDR3 DNA reads TGCAGTGCTAGTCGCGGTGAGCAGTTCTTC.

The chain has TRBV30 and TRBJ1-1; perhaps TRBD1 as D (6 bases). The germline V and J ends were trimmed by 4 bases and 9 bases, with 15 bases remaining between them. The CDR3 spans 12 residues. Germline CDR1 GTSNPN, CDR2 SVGIG (reference sequence). For the CDR3, the DNA is TGTGCCTGGATAATTCCGACAGGCAAAGCTTTCTTT. Translating gives CAWIIPTGKAFF.

This rearrangement joins TRBV2 to TRBJ2-5; no definite D call. The CDR3 is 13 amino acids. The germline V gene has CDR1 SNHLY and CDR2 FYNNEI. The ends were cut back, 3 bases at V and 3 bases at J, with 8 bases in the middle. The CDR3 here is CASSDRLEETQYF. The CDR3 nucleotides are TGTGCCAGCAGTGACAGGTTGGAAGAGACCCAGTACTTC. The whole variable domain, filled in from reference TRBV2 and TRBJ2-5, reads EPEVTQTPSHQVTQMGQEVILRCVPISNHLYFYWYRQILGQKVEFLVSFYNNEISEKSEIFDDQFSVERPDGSNFTLKIRSTKLEDSAMYFCASSDRLEETQYFGPGTRLLVL.

The rearrangement links TRBV19 to TRBJ2-7; 8 bases line up with TRBD2. The germline V gene has CDR1 LNHDA and CDR2 SQIVND (reference sequence). Unmatched junction bases numbered 5, after V lost 4 bases and J lost 3 bases. CDR3 length: 14 amino acids. For the CDR3, the DNA is TGTGCCAGTAGTAAGATAGCGGGGAGCTACGAGCAGTACTTC. The encoded protein is CASSKIAGSYEQYF.

The chain uses TRBV2 and TRBJ1-1; 8 bases agree with TRBD1. The germline V gene encodes CDR1 SNHLY and CDR2 FYNNEI. The CDR3 is made up of 14 amino acids. The trim removed 5 bases at V and 4 bases at J, leaving 6 bases unmatched. The DNA of the CDR3 is TGTGCCAGCAGTACCGACAGGGGTCGCACTGAAGCTTTCTTT. Residues: CASSTDRGRTEAFF. Full variable domain (missing parts from reference TRBV2 and TRBJ1-1): EPEVTQTPSHQVTQMGQEVILRCVPISNHLYFYWYRQILGQKVEFLVSFYNNEISEKSEIFDDQFSVERPDGSNFTLKIRSTKLEDSAMYFCASSTDRGRTEAFFGQGTRLTVV.

The chain has TRBV6-4 and TRBJ2-3; D is perhaps TRBD2 (5 bases). This CDR3 spans 15 amino acids. The V gene's germline CDR1 is MRHNA and CDR2 SNTAGT. The ends were cut back, 5 bases at V and 6 bases at J, with 18 bases in the middle. The CDR3 protein is CASSFGGGVRDTQYF. For the CDR3, the DNA is TGTGCCAGCAGTTTTGGAGGTGGCGTTCGGGATACGCAGTATTTT.

The sample holds a few counts of this clone. The chain links TRBV19 to TRBJ2-5; a possible D gene is TRBD2 (6 bases). This CDR3 is built from 13 residues. V was pared by 6 bases and J by 5 bases, with 13 bases between. Germline V lookup: CDR1 LNHDA, CDR2 SQIVND (reference sequence). Here the CDR3 reads CASRGGWEETQYF. The CDR3 DNA reads as TGTGCCAGTAGGGGGGGATGGGAGGAGACCCAGTACTTC.

CDR3 nucleotides: TGTGCCAGCAGCGTAGCTGGGGGGTCAACGGGGGGGGATACGCAGTATTTT. Its translation is CASSVAGGSTGGDTQYF. J is TRBJ2-3 and V is TRBV9; TRBD2 agrees at 8 bases. This CDR3 spans 17 amino acids. Per germline, CDR1 SGDLS and CDR2 YYNGEE. V was pared by 0 bases and J by 6 bases, with 12 bases of the junction left unmatched. Supplemented by reference TRBV9 and TRBJ2-3, the full variable domain reads DSGVTQTPKHLITATGQRVTLRCSPRSGDLSVYWYQQSLDQGLQFLIQYYNGEERAKGNILERFSAQQFPDLHSELNLSSLELGDSALYFCASSVAGGSTGGDTQYFGPGTRLTVL.

The chain carries TRBV11-2 and TRBJ2-2; 7 positions match TRBD1. CDR3 length: 14 residues. With 3 bases clipped from V and 7 bases from J, the junction kept 5 bases outside the gene matches. CDR1 is SGHAT and CDR2 is FQNNGV in the germline V gene. The CDR3 here is CASSFDRAVGELFF. In DNA form, the CDR3 reads TGTGCCAGCAGCTTTGACAGGGCGGTCGGGGAGCTGTTTTTT. The whole variable domain, filled in from reference TRBV11-2 and TRBJ2-2, reads EAGVAQSPRYKIIEKRQSVAFWCNPISGHATLYWYQQILGQGPKLLIQFQNNGVVDDSQLPKDRFSAERLKGVDSTLKIQPAKLEDSAVYLCASSFDRAVGELFFGEGSRLTVL.

CDR3 sequence: CASSSTVYEQYF. CDR3 coding DNA: TGTGCCAGCAGCTCGACAGTTTACGAGCAGTACTTC. This chain joins TRBV13 and TRBJ2-7, with a possible D match to TRBD1 (5 bases). The V end was cut by 4 bases, the J end by 4 bases, with 8 bases between. The CDR3 has 12 residues. Germline assignment: CDR1 PRHDT and CDR2 FYEKMQ (reference sequence).